Following are 12 T cell receptor beta chains from one sample sequenced in a study of OX40 agonist ivuxolimab in advanced cancers. The assay was immunoSEQ multiplex PCR, and TCRdb's table has in-frame clones only and misses some. The table shows 45,000 to 60,000 clones, with around 77% occurring only once. The sample in question was CD4+ or CD8+ T cells sorted from blood, obtained in a trial of the OX40 agonist ivuxolimab. These receptors came from an adult with an advanced solid tumor such as melanoma, head and neck, liver or kidney cancer.

V gene TRBV5-1 combines with J gene TRBJ2-7; 7 bases are a match to TRBD2. J was trimmed by 5 bases and V by 4 bases; bases with no gene match: 9. This CDR3 has 14 amino acids. From germline, CDR1 is SGHRS and CDR2 YFSETQ. The CDR3 protein is CASSLLKLADEQYF. The CDR3 DNA sequence: TGCGCCAGCAGCCTCTTGAAGCTAGCGGACGAGCAGTACTTC. The whole variable domain, filled in from reference TRBV5-1 and TRBJ2-7, reads KAGVTQTPRYLIKTRGQQVTLSCSPISGHRSVSWYQQTPGQGLQFLFEYFSETQRNKGNFPGRFSGRQFSNSRSEMNVSTLELGDSALYLCASSLLKLADEQYFGPGTRLTVT.

As concerns this clone: Its ends do not fully match the called genes, so a read error is possible. The chain uses TRBV28 and TRBJ2-5; 12 bases match TRBD2. Germline V gene lookup returns CDR1 MDHEN and CDR2 SYDVKM. CDR3 length: 16 amino acids. CDR3 region: CASSLSTSGSEQTQYF. The CDR3 DNA reads TGTGCCAGCAGCTTATCGACTAGCGGGAGTGAACAGACCCAGTACTTC.

In regard to this clone: This sample includes further DNA sequences coding for the same CDR3. The chain uses TRBV7-9 and TRBJ2-3; D possibly corresponds to TRBD2 (5 bases). Per the germline V gene, CDR1 is SEHNR and CDR2 is FQNEAQ (reference sequence). The CDR3 contains 12 residues. Trimming stripped 1 base from V and 9 bases from J, with 8 bases between. CDR3 sequence: CASSLVGGTQYF. CDR3 DNA: TGTGCCAGCAGCTTAGTTGGCGGGACGCAGTATTTT.

This chain connects TRBV5-6 to TRBJ1-6, with D unresolved. CDR1 SGHDT and CDR2 YYEEEE come from the germline V gene. The CDR3 is 15 residues long. The V gene lost 0 bases and the J gene lost 10 bases, with 14 bases spanning the gap. DNA of the CDR3: TGTGCCAGCAGCTTGGACACCCGTGTATCCTCACCCCTCCACTTT. Protein sequence: CASSLDTRVSSPLHF.

This clone was counted once. This chain links TRBV7-9 with TRBJ2-1; D possibly corresponds to TRBD2 (6 bases). CDR3 length: 15 residues. From germline, CDR1 is SEHNR and CDR2 FQNEAQ (reference sequence). Trimming took off 2 bases at V and 6 bases at J, with 14 bases between the two ends. CDR3 residues: CASSLSSGGVNEQFF. CDR3 bases: TGTGCCAGCAGCTTATCAAGCGGAGGGGTCAATGAGCAGTTCTTC.

The chain joins TRBV7-2 to TRBJ2-5; maybe TRBD2 (5 bases). The CDR3 is 15 residues long. The V gene's germline CDR1 is SGHTA and CDR2 FQGNSA. Deletions cut 1 base from V and 5 bases from J, with 14 bases between. The CDR3 protein is CASSLEGQSGETQYF. The CDR3 region has the DNA TGTGCCAGCAGCTTAGAAGGCCAGTCGGGGGAGACCCAGTACTTC.

The J gene is TRBJ2-7, the V gene TRBV27, with D tentatively TRBD2 (6 bases). The V end lost 4 bases, the J end lost 4 bases, and 26 bases lay between the germline ends. Germline-derived CDR1 and CDR2 are MNHEY and SMNVEV (reference sequence). The CDR3 is 18 residues long. The CDR3 DNA reads TGTGCCAGCAGTTCCCCGACTAGGACTCCCCGAGGGAGATACGAGCAGTACTTC. Translating gives CASSSPTRTPRGRYEQYF.

The genes are TRBV7-3 and TRBJ2-2; 9 bases fit TRBD1. V trimming: 5 bases; J trimming: 5 bases; junction bases outside the gene matches: 6. CDR1 is SGHTA, CDR2 FQGTGA, per germline. This CDR3 contains 15 residues. The CDR3 nucleotides read TGTGCCAGCAGCCTACAGGGGGCGAGAACCGGGGAGCTGTTTTTT. This sequence encodes CASSLQGARTGELFF.

This chain links TRBV10-2 with TRBJ1-1; unclear D gene. This CDR3 comprises 11 residues. V was clipped by 8 bases and J by 7 bases, with 11 bases between them. Germline CDR1 is WSHSY and CDR2 is SAAADI. For the CDR3, the DNA is TGCGCCAGCTCACAGAGCCATGAAGCTTTCTTT. It yields the protein CASSQSHEAFF.

This clone was picked up a small number of times. V gene TRBV21-1 combines with J gene TRBJ1-5. TRBV21-1 is a pseudogene. The CDR3 is 13 residues long. In nucleotides, the CDR3 is TGTGCCAGCAGCGAAGGGAGCAATCAGCCCCAGCATTTT. This translates into CASSEGSNQPQHF.

In DNA form, the CDR3 reads TGTGCCAGCAGTCTGCTGTTAGGGGAGCTGTTTTTT. As protein: CASSLLLGELFF. The gene calls are TRBV28 and TRBJ2-2; D not certain. Germline V gives CDR1 MDHEN, CDR2 SYDVKM. Trimming removed 5 bases from V and 8 bases from J, with 9 bases in between. The CDR3 is 12 residues long.

This chain joins TRBV9 and TRBJ1-3; the D gene is possibly TRBD1 (6 bases). In germline, CDR1 is SGDLS, CDR2 YYNGEE. This CDR3 has 14 residues. Trimming left V 4 bases short and J 6 bases short, with 14 bases between. CDR3 sequence reads: CASSLEGVVNTIYF. The DNA for the CDR3 is TGTGCCAGCAGCCTCGAGGGGGTGGTAAACACCATATATTTT. Drawing the rest from reference TRBV9 and TRBJ1-3, the complete variable domain is DSGVTQTPKHLITATGQRVTLRCSPRSGDLSVYWYQQSLDQGLQFLIQYYNGEERAKGNILERFSAQQFPDLHSELNLSSLELGDSALYFCASSLEGVVNTIYFGEGSWLTVV.